This T cell receptor (beta chain) emerged from a study of T cell responses to AZD1222 COVID-19 vaccine. The protocol was immunoSEQ multiplex PCR, while the TCRdb copy is restricted to in-frame clones and leaves out a portion. The sample carries about 120,000 clones, approximately 86% recorded once. The CDR3 totals 16 residues. The germline V gene encodes CDR1 MGHRA and CDR2 YSYEKL. Trimming removed 3 bases from V and 3 bases from J, with 16 bases in between. The source of this sequence is an adult in good health. Specimen: peripheral blood, collected on day 0 of AZD1222 vaccination. The rearrangement joins TRBV4-1 to TRBJ2-3; D is perhaps TRBD2 (6 bases). In DNA, the CDR3 is TGCGCCAGCAGCCAGTCCGGGGGAAGAAGAACAGATACGCAGTATTTT. Residues: CASSQSGGRRTDTQYF.